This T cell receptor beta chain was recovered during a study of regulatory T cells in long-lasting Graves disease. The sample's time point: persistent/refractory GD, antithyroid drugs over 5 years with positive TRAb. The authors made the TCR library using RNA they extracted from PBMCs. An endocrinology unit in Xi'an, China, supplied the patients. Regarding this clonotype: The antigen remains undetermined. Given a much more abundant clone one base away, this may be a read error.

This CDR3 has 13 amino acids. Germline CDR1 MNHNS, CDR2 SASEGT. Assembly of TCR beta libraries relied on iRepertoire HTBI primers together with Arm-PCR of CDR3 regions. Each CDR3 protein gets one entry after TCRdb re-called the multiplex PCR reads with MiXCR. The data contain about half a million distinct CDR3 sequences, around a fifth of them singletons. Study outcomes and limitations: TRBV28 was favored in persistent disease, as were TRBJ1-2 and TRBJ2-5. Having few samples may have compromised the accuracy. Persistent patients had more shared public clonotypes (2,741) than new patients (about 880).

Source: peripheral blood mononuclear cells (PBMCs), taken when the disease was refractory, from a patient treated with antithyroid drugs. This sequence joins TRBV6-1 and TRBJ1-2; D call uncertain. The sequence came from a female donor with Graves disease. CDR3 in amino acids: CASSPDDTYGHTF. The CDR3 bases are TGTGCCAGCAGCCCCGACGACACCTATGGCCACACCTTC.